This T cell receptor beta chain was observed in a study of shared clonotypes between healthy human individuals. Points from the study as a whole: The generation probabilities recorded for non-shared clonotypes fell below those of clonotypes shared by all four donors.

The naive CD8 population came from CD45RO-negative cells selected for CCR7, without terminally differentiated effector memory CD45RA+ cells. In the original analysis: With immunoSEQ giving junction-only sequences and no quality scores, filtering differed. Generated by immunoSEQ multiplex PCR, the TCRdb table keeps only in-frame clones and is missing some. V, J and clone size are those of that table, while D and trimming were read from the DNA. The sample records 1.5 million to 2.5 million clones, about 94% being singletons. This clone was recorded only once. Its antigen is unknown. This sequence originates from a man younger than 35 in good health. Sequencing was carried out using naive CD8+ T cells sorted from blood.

The CDR3 region has the DNA TGTGCCAGCAGCCCAGGGGTGGGGCATGCGTCTTTCTTT. Translation: CASSPGVGHASFF. V gene TRBV7-8 combines with J gene TRBJ1-1; tentatively, D is TRBD1 (6 bases). CDR1 is SGHVS and CDR2 is FQNEAQ in the germline V gene. Trimming took 5 bases from V and 12 from J, leaving 19 bases between them. The length of the CDR3 is 13 residues.